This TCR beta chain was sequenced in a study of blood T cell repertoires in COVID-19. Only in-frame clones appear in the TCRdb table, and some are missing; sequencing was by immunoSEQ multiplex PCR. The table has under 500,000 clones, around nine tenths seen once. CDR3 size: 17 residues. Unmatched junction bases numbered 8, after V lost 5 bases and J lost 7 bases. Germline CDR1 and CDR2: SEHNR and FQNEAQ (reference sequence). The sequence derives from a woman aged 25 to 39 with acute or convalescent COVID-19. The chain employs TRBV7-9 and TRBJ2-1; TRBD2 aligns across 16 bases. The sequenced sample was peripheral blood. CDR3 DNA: TGTGCCAGCAGCCCCCCGGGACTAGCGGGGGGGAATAATGAGCAGTTCTTC. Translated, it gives CASSPPGLAGGNNEQFF.